Listed below are T cell receptor beta chains from one sample, sequenced in a study of PD-L1 blockade in urothelial cancer. Clones were sequenced by immunoSEQ multiplex PCR, and TCRdb holds only the in-frame ones, with some missing. In the table there are about 120,000 clones, 86% of which are singletons. The material sequenced was PBMCs, taken around atezolizumab (anti-PD-L1) treatment. These receptors were obtained from a man aged 50 to 59 with urothelial cancer. Both conserved end residues are part of each CDR3. D genes are given only for firm matches. A clone size is listed for some rows: how often the clone was seen (once, few, many), or a class if it is expanded.

j_call clone_size v_call d_call cdr3_nt cdr3_aa
TRBJ2-1 . TRBV7-3 . TGTGCCAGCAGCTTAACAGGCCTAGCCTCCTACAATGAGCAGTTCTTC CASSLTGLASYNEQFF
TRBJ2-3 . TRBV5-4 . TGTGCCAGCAGCCAAGATGTGGTAGCGGTCACCACAGATACGCAGTATTTT CASSQDVVAVTTDTQYF
TRBJ1-1 . TRBV6-6 . TGTGCCATAACTCACCCTGGGCAGGGGAACACTGAAGCTTTCTTT CAITHPGQGNTEAFF
TRBJ2-3 . TRBV30 TRBD2 TGTGCCTGGTCCGGGGGCGAACTAGCGGGGATTGATACGCAGTATTTT CAWSGGELAGIDTQYF
TRBJ2-5 . TRBV7-9 TRBD2 TGTGCCAGCAGTGATCCGGGACTAGCGGGAGGGTCCCAAGAGACCCAGTACTTC CASSDPGLAGGSQETQYF
TRBJ1-5 many TRBV7-9 . . CASSFGPGQTYQPQHF
TRBJ1-5 . TRBV5-1 . TGCGCCAGCAGCCCCGGCGGGAGTAATCAGCCCCAGCATTTT CASSPGGSNQPQHF
TRBJ2-2 . TRBV30 TRBD2 TGTGCCTGGAGTCGCGGGAGGGCCAACACCGGGGAGCTGTTTTTT CAWSRGRANTGELFF
TRBJ2-7 once TRBV9 . TGTGCCAGCAGCGTAGAGGACACCTCCTACGAGCAGTACTTC CASSVEDTSYEQYF
TRBJ2-7 . TRBV5-7 . TGTGCCAGCAGCCCCGGGACAAAGTACGAGCAGTACTTC CASSPGTKYEQYF
TRBJ2-7 few TRBV6-6 TRBD2 TGTGCCAGCATCCTCGGGGGGGAGCAGTACTTC CASILGGEQYF
TRBJ2-1 . TRBV4-1 TRBD1 TGCGCCAGCAGCCAAGTGAGGACAGGGGGCTATGAGCAGTTCTTC CASSQVRTGGYEQFF
TRBJ2-1 . TRBV18 TRBD1 TGTGCCAGCTCACCACCGGGACAGGGGGGCAATGAGCAGTTCTTC CASSPPGQGGNEQFF
TRBJ1-1 . TRBV5-1 TRBD1 TGCGCCAGCAGCCTACAGACAGGGGGCGCGTACACTGAAGCTTTCTTT CASSLQTGGAYTEAFF
TRBJ2-1 . TRBV5-4 . TGTGCCAGCAGCTCCCTCGCCTCTAACGCCTACAATGAGCAGTTCTTC CASSSLASNAYNEQFF
TRBJ1-4 . TRBV11-2 TRBD1 TGTGCCAGCAGCTACGACAGGGCTAGTGAAAAACTGTTTTTT CASSYDRASEKLFF
TRBJ2-7 once TRBV19 . TGTGCCAGTAGTATAGCCGGCGGCTACGAGCAGTACTTC CASSIAGGYEQYF
TRBJ2-7 . TRBV5-1 . TGCGCCAGCAGCGAGGCCTACGAGCAGTACTTC CASSEAYEQYF
TRBJ2-3 . TRBV28 . TGTGCCAGCAGTTTATTCACACTGGCGGAAGATCATACGCAGTATTTT CASSLFTLAEDHTQYF
TRBJ2-1 . TRBV19 TRBD2 TGTGCCAGTAGTATAGGTAGTAGCGGGGCCTACAATGAGCAGTTCTTC CASSIGSSGAYNEQFF
TRBJ2-7 . TRBV9 TRBD1 TGTGCCAGCAGGGAAGACGGACAGGTCTCCTACGAGCAGTACTTC CASREDGQVSYEQYF
TRBJ1-2 . TRBV13 . TGTGCCAGCAGCCCGGCGGGTAACTATGGCTACACCTTC CASSPAGNYGYTF
TRBJ2-3 . TRBV18 TRBD2 TGTGCCAGCTCACCACCCCGGACTAGCGGCACAGATACGCAGTATTTT CASSPPRTSGTDTQYF
TRBJ2-7 once TRBV5-8 TRBD1 TGTGCCAGCAGCTTTTATAGGGACAGCTCCTACGAGCAGTACTTC CASSFYRDSSYEQYF
TRBJ1-1 once TRBV5-1 . TGCGCCAGCAGCTTGACTCTTCTAGAGAACACTGAAGCTTTCTTT CASSLTLLENTEAFF
TRBJ2-7 . TRBV6-1 . TGTGCCAGCAGTGGGGCACTCCCCGAGCAGTACTTC CASSGALPEQYF
TRBJ2-3 once TRBV27 TRBD2 TGTGCCAGCAGTCCCCGGGAGGGGGATACGCAGTATTTT CASSPREGDTQYF
TRBJ2-2 . TRBV5-6 TRBD2 TGTGCCAGCAGCTTGGGACTAGCGGGAATGGTCGGGGAGCTGTTTTTT CASSLGLAGMVGELFF
TRBJ2-7 . TRBV28 TRBD2 TGTGCCAGCACCCTGGGTCCTAGCGGGAACGAGCAGTACTTC CASTLGPSGNEQYF
TRBJ1-2 . TRBV30 TRBD1 TGTGCCTGGAGTTTTACATGGGACAGGGGACCCTATGGCTACACCTTC CAWSFTWDRGPYGYTF
TRBJ1-3 . TRBV5-1 . TGCGCCAGCAGCTCCGGGGCGGGGAGTGACACCATATATTTT CASSSGAGSDTIYF
TRBJ2-5 . TRBV7-9 TRBD2 TGTGCCAGCAGCTTAGGGGGGACTAGCGGGAAAACGGAGACCCAGTACTTC CASSLGGTSGKTETQYF
TRBJ2-2 . TRBV5-8 TRBD1 TGTGCCAGCAGCTTTAGACAGGGGGCGAACGGGGAGCTGTTTTTT CASSFRQGANGELFF